This T cell receptor beta chain appears in the sequencing data of a study of blood T cell repertoires in COVID-19. For the study at large: Sample material is recorded as cDNA or gDNA derived from T cells, B-cell-depleted T cells, or PBMCs.

Patients from Seattle were sampled longitudinally, starting during active infection. The CDR3 is 14 residues long. Germline V gene sequence: CDR1 SEHNR, CDR2 FQNEAQ (reference sequence). J gave up 3 bases and V 4 bases, and 6 bases lay outside the gene matches. Libraries were prepared by immunoSEQ multiplex PCR; TCRdb keeps only in-frame clonotypes and omits some of them. Here the sample spans more than 95,000 clones, about 94% being singletons. The clonotype comes from a man aged 45-60 years with COVID-19, enrolled during active disease. V and J are TRBV7-9 and TRBJ2-7; 7 bases match TRBD2. The sample taken for sequencing was peripheral blood. CDR3 in amino acids: CASSSSGRIYEQYF. The CDR3 DNA sequence: TGTGCCAGCAGCTCTAGCGGACGGATCTACGAGCAGTACTTC.